This T cell receptor (beta chain) is drawn from a study of T-cell reconstitution after alpha-beta-depleted transplantation in children. In regard to this clonotype: Its specificity is not known.

The CDR3 contains 17 residues. Germline V gives CDR1 SGHAT, CDR2 FQNNGV. V shed 0 bases and J 0 bases; nucleotides not matched to a gene: 5. As it was prepared, the TCRbeta library received unique molecular identifiers. Each CDR3 protein is one row after TCRdb ran MiXCR on the PCR reads. The table lists under 400,000 distinct CDR3 sequences, around 25% of them singletons. Overall study findings and caveats: At day 60, the high TCRbeta diversity found in some patients originated from recipient T cells and thymic progenitors that had survived. Several hundred expanded graft clones reportedly supplied alpha-beta T cells about two months after transplant.

The chain carries TRBV11-2 and TRBJ2-1, with 7 bases aligning to TRBD2. Material: PBMCs, mostly from graft donor cells, obtained 180 days after TCRalphabeta/CD19-depleted stem cell transplant. The TCR originated in a male patient younger than 18 who had a stem cell transplant for acute lymphoblastic leukemia, so the T cells may come from the graft donor. CDR3 protein: CASSLDLAESSYNEQFF. The CDR3 DNA follows: TGTGCCAGCAGCTTAGACCTAGCGGAGAGCTCCTACAATGAGCAGTTCTTC.